The next 28 T cell receptor beta chains were all read from a single sample in a study of blood T cell repertoires in COVID-19. Here immunoSEQ multiplex PCR was the method, and the copy in TCRdb shows in-frame clones only, minus some. The sample holds about 220,000 clones, roughly 80% seen once. The sequencing sample was made of peripheral blood. The receptors derive from a human donor in a cohort sampled during active COVID-19.

The chain couples TRBV27 to TRBJ1-2; perhaps TRBD1 as D (5 bases). Germline values: CDR1 MNHEY, CDR2 SMNVEV (reference sequence). The V end lost 0 bases, the J end lost 4 bases, and 9 bases lay between the germline ends. CDR3 length: 14 amino acids. The CDR3 loop is CASSLSGGAYGYTF. Here the CDR3 DNA reads TGTGCCAGCAGTTTATCGGGGGGTGCCTATGGCTACACCTTC.

V gene TRBV6-5 combines with J gene TRBJ2-7; TRBD1 is a possible D gene (6 bases). The V end was cut by 4 bases, the J end by 2 bases, with 15 bases between. The V gene's germline CDR1 is MNHEY and CDR2 SVGAGI. The CDR3 spans 15 residues. The CDR3 coding sequence is TGTGCCAGCAGTTCCCTCGGGACACCACCCTACGAGCAGTACTTC. Its translation is CASSSLGTPPYEQYF.

This chain uses TRBV4-1 with TRBJ1-5, with D unclear. The CDR3 has 15 amino acids. Trimming removed 2 bases at V and 4 bases at J, with 12 bases between. The germline V gene has CDR1 MGHRA and CDR2 YSYEKL. CDR3 coding DNA: TGCGCCAGCAGCCAAACCGGGGATCCAAATCAGCCCCAGCATTTT. Translation gives CASSQTGDPNQPQHF.

The chain carries TRBV9 and TRBJ2-1, with D maybe TRBD2 (6 bases). CDR3 length: 15 residues. Trimming left V 5 bases short and J 3 bases short, with 15 bases between. The germline gives CDR1 SGDLS, CDR2 YYNGEE. CDR3 sequence reads: CASSSSGTRYNEQFF. Written as DNA, the CDR3 is TGTGCCAGCAGTTCCTCCGGGACTCGCTACAATGAGCAGTTCTTC. The variable domain in full, completed from reference TRBV9 and TRBJ2-1, reads DSGVTQTPKHLITATGQRVTLRCSPRSGDLSVYWYQQSLDQGLQFLIQYYNGEERAKGNILERFSAQQFPDLHSELNLSSLELGDSALYFCASSSSGTRYNEQFFGPGTRLTVL.

The chain is built from TRBV7-9 and TRBJ2-3; TRBD2 aligns across 7 bases. This CDR3 has 13 amino acids. Germline CDR1 is SEHNR and CDR2 is FQNEAQ (reference sequence). J gave up 6 bases and V 0 bases, and 0 bases lay outside the gene matches. The CDR3 protein is CASSLAGGDTQYF. CDR3 DNA: TGTGCCAGCAGCTTAGCGGGAGGGGATACGCAGTATTTT.

The rearrangement uses TRBV21-1 and TRBJ2-7; TRBD2, the table's D call, lacks a check against the DNA. TRBV21-1 is given as a pseudogene. The CDR3 totals 13 residues. CDR3 sequence reads: CASTSFRVYEQYF. The CDR3 DNA reads TGTGCCAGCACCTCATTTAGAGTCTACGAGCAGTACTTC.

This clone has only a few counts. The chain couples TRBV7-9 to TRBJ1-1, with 9 bases fitting TRBD1. Germline CDR1 and CDR2: SEHNR and FQNEAQ (reference sequence). This CDR3 is built from 13 residues. The V gene end was trimmed by 3 bases and the J gene end by 11 bases; junction bases not matched to a gene: 7. CDR3 nucleotide sequence: TGTGCCAGCAGCTTGCTACAGGGGGCGCCCGCTTTCTTT. Translating gives CASSLLQGAPAFF.

V usage is TRBV19 and J usage is TRBJ2-1; the match to TRBD2 covers 10 bases. The CDR3 runs to 17 residues. Germline loops: CDR1 LNHDA, CDR2 SQIVND (reference sequence). Unmatched junction bases numbered 12, after V lost 4 bases and J lost 6 bases. The CDR3 spells CASSTFAGLAGANEQFF. Written as DNA, the CDR3 is TGTGCCAGTAGTACCTTTGCCGGGCTAGCGGGAGCCAATGAGCAGTTCTTC.

The J gene is TRBJ2-4, the V gene TRBV7-8; 10 positions agree with TRBD2. Germline-derived CDR1 and CDR2 are SGHVS and FQNEAQ. The V segment lost 1 base and the J segment 6 bases; nucleotides outside the gene matches: 6. This CDR3 region has 16 residues. As DNA, the CDR3 is TGTGCCAGCAGCTTAGTATTGGCTAGCGGGAGAAACATTCAGTACTTC. Translating it yields CASSLVLASGRNIQYF.

The chain recombines TRBV9 with TRBJ1-2; D might be TRBD1 (5 bases). The CDR3 runs 15 residues. V lost 0 bases, J lost 6 bases, and 15 bases lay in between. Germline CDR1 and CDR2: SGDLS and YYNGEE. CDR3 bases: TGTGCCAGCAGCGTAGACGCAAGGGGAACAAATGGCTACACCTTC. This codes for CASSVDARGTNGYTF. Full variable domain (remainder filled in from reference TRBV9 and TRBJ1-2): DSGVTQTPKHLITATGQRVTLRCSPRSGDLSVYWYQQSLDQGLQFLIQYYNGEERAKGNILERFSAQQFPDLHSELNLSSLELGDSALYFCASSVDARGTNGYTFGSGTRLTVV.

The CDR3 DNA reads as TGCGCCAGCAGCCAGGGACAACCCTCTAACTATGGCTACACCTTC. Translation: CASSQGQPSNYGYTF. This chain joins TRBV5-1 and TRBJ1-2; D perhaps matches TRBD1 (6 bases). The CDR3 contains 15 residues. Deletions cut 4 bases from V and 0 bases from J, with 13 bases between. Germline assignment: CDR1 SGHRS and CDR2 YFSETQ.

The V gene is TRBV6-5, the J gene TRBJ1-5; D gene uncertain. The CDR3 extends over 15 amino acids. Trimming shortened V by 5 bases and J by 2 bases, and 13 bases separated the two germline ends. Per germline, CDR1 MNHEY and CDR2 SVGAGI. The CDR3 region has the DNA TGTGCCAGCAGTAAAACTCGGCGGGGCAATCAGCCCCAGCATTTT. As protein: CASSKTRRGNQPQHF.

This chain connects TRBV18 to TRBJ1-4; 12 bases are a match to TRBD1. Germline V gene lookup returns CDR1 KGHSH and CDR2 LQKENI. V was pared by 3 bases and J by 11 bases, with 16 bases of the junction left unmatched. This CDR3 comprises 18 residues. CDR3 protein: CASSPYPGQGARWEKLFF. The DNA of the CDR3 is TGTGCCAGCTCACCGTACCCGGGACAGGGGGCACGGTGGGAGAAACTGTTTTTT.

The chain has TRBV19 and TRBJ2-7, with a weak D call TRBD1 (5 bases). This CDR3 contains 15 residues. CDR1 and CDR2 (germline): LNHDA, SQIVND (reference sequence). Trimming took off 6 bases at V and 0 bases at J, with 15 bases between the two ends. The CDR3 loop is CASSSQDTSSYEQYF. Written as DNA, the CDR3 is TGTGCCAGTAGCTCCCAGGACACGAGCTCCTACGAGCAGTACTTC.

The chain has TRBV25-1 and TRBJ2-7, with 12 bases that match TRBD1. CDR1 and CDR2 (germline): MGHDK, SYGVNS. The CDR3 is made up of 15 amino acids. Germline trimming cut 4 bases from V and 8 bases from J; bases unmatched to any gene: 9. CDR3 bases: TGTGCCAGCAGTGCACCGGGGACAGGGGGCTTGAAGCAGTACTTC. Translated, it gives CASSAPGTGGLKQYF.

This rearrangement joins TRBV6-6 to TRBJ2-1; TRBD2 is a possible D gene (6 bases). V gave up 8 bases and J gave up 8 bases, with 22 bases separating them. Germline-derived CDR1 and CDR2 are MNHNY and SVGAGI (reference sequence). The CDR3 has 15 amino acids. The DNA of the CDR3 is TGTGCCAGCTTTGATCTAGCGCCGAAGGGCCATGAGCAGTTCTTC. Amino acid sequence: CASFDLAPKGHEQFF.

The chain joins TRBV5-4 to TRBJ1-5, with 9 bases matching TRBD1. Unmatched junction bases numbered 12, after V lost 2 bases and J lost 0 bases. The germline V gene encodes CDR1 SGHNT and CDR2 YYREEE (reference sequence). This CDR3 region has 19 residues. The CDR3, as DNA: TGTGCCAGCAGCTTTACAGGGGGCTCAGGCCCATATAGCAATCAGCCCCAGCATTTT. This translates into CASSFTGGSGPYSNQPQHF.

This clone was picked up a small number of times. The chain couples TRBV25-1 to TRBJ1-1, with D tentatively TRBD1 (6 bases). V was trimmed by 2 bases and J by 1 base, leaving 11 bases between them. The CDR3 is made up of 15 amino acids. Germline CDR1 MGHDK, CDR2 SYGVNS. The CDR3 DNA sequence: TGTGCCAGCAGTGAAGGGGACATTCCGAACACTGAAGCTTTCTTT. Protein: CASSEGDIPNTEAFF.

The genes are TRBV5-6 and TRBJ2-1; 7 bases agree with TRBD1. J was trimmed by 8 bases and V by 1 base; bases with no gene match: 12. CDR3 size: 16 residues. Looked up from germline, CDR1 is SGHDT and CDR2 is YYEEEE. The CDR3 DNA sequence: TGTGCCAGCAGCTTGATGGGACAGATATCTCTCGATGAGCAGTTCTTC. Protein sequence: CASSLMGQISLDEQFF.

The chain links TRBV9 to TRBJ2-1; D is uncertain. V was clipped by 1 base and J by 10 bases, with 15 bases between them. CDR1 SGDLS and CDR2 YYNGEE come from the germline V gene. The CDR3 runs 14 residues. The CDR3 protein is CASSVTSGSREQFF. In DNA form, the CDR3 reads TGTGCCAGCAGCGTAACCTCAGGATCCAGGGAGCAGTTCTTC.

This clone was found once. V usage is TRBV4-3 and J usage is TRBJ1-6, with TRBD1 matching 7 bases. The CDR3 loop spans 16 amino acids. V trimming: 4 bases; J trimming: 9 bases; junction bases outside the gene matches: 12. Germline lookup yields CDR1 LGHNA and CDR2 YSLEER. In DNA form, the CDR3 reads TGCGCCAGCAGCCGGACTACCGGGACAGTGCCTTCACCCCTCCACTTT. Residues: CASSRTTGTVPSPLHF.

V gene TRBV6-5 combines with J gene TRBJ2-7, with 7 bases matching TRBD1. Germline lookup yields CDR1 MNHEY and CDR2 SVGAGI. V lost 6 bases and J lost 4; bases outside the gene matches: 9. The CDR3 runs to 14 residues. DNA of the CDR3: TGTGCCAGCAGACCACGACAGGGATGGTACGAGCAGTACTTC. Its translation: CASRPRQGWYEQYF.

V and J are TRBV4-2 and TRBJ2-1; 8 bases fit TRBD2. The CDR3 length is 15 residues. Germline V gene sequence: CDR1 LGHNA, CDR2 YNFKEQ. V gave up 1 base and J gave up 7 bases; unmatched junction bases: 6. The CDR3 region has the DNA TGTGCCAGCAGCCAAGGAACTAGCGGAAGGAATGAGCAGTTCTTC. Translated: CASSQGTSGRNEQFF.

This chain joins TRBV6-2 or TRBV6-3 and TRBJ2-3, with 9 bases aligning to TRBD1. Germline trimming cut 2 bases from V and 15 bases from J; bases unmatched to any gene: 6. This CDR3 spans 12 amino acids. CDR1 and CDR2 from the germline V gene are MNHEY and SVGEGT. The CDR3 protein is CASSYPGTGSYF. The CDR3 DNA is TGTGCCAGCAGTTACCCCGGGACAGGGTCATATTTT.

A single count supports this clone. CDR3: CATSDNWNEQFF. As DNA, the CDR3 is TGTGCCACCAGTGATAACTGGAATGAGCAGTTCTTC. V gene TRBV24-1 combines with J gene TRBJ2-1; D is unclear. This CDR3 is 12 amino acids long. Germline V gene data show CDR1 as KGHDR and CDR2 as SFDVKD. Trimming took 3 bases from V and 7 from J, leaving 6 bases between them.

This clone was seen only a few times. The V and J genes are TRBV10-3 and TRBJ2-7; D remains ambiguous. Trimming removed 0 bases at V and 7 bases at J, with 7 bases between. The CDR3 consists of 12 residues. Germline V gene lookup returns CDR1 ENHRY and CDR2 SYGVKD. The CDR3 sequence is CAISESTGEQYF. The CDR3 coding sequence is TGTGCCATCAGTGAGTCGACGGGTGAGCAGTACTTC.

This clone came up once. The genes are TRBV2 and TRBJ1-5; TRBD1 aligns across 11 bases. CDR3 size: 14 residues. Per the germline V gene, CDR1 is SNHLY and CDR2 is FYNNEI. The ends lost 7 bases at V and 6 bases at J; junction bases unmatched: 5. The CDR3 here is CASTGQGASQPQHF. The CDR3 DNA is TGTGCCAGCACCGGACAGGGGGCTTCTCAGCCCCAGCATTTT. Looking up the rest from reference TRBV2 and TRBJ1-5 gives the full variable domain: EPEVTQTPSHQVTQMGQEVILRCVPISNHLYFYWYRQILGQKVEFLVSFYNNEISEKSEIFDDQFSVERPDGSNFTLKIRSTKLEDSAMYFCASTGQGASQPQHFGDGTRLSIL.

J is TRBJ1-4 and V is TRBV20-1, with D hard to call. V was clipped by 3 bases and J by 4 bases, with 9 bases between them. CDR1 and CDR2 (germline): DFQATT, SNEGSKA (reference sequence). CDR3 length: 13 amino acids. The CDR3 DNA reads TGCAGTGCTAGTCAACGGAGTAATGAAAAACTGTTTTTT. Protein sequence: CSASQRSNEKLFF.